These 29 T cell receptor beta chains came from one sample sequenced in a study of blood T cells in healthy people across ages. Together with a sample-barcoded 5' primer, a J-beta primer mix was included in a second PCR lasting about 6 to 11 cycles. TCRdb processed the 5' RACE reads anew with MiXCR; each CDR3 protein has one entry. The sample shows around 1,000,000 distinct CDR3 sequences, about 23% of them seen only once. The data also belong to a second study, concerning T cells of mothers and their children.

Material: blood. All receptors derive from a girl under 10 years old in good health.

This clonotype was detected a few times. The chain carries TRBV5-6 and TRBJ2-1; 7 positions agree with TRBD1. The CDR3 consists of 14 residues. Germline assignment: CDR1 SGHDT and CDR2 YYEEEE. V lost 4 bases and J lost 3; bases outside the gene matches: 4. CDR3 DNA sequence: TGTGCCAGCAGCGCCAGACAGGGCTACAATGAGCAGTTCTTC. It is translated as CASSARQGYNEQFF.

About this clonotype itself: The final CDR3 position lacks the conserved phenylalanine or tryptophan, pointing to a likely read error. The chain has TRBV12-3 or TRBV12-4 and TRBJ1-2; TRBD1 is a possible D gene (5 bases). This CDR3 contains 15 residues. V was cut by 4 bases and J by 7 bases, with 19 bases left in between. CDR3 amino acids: CASSYGAPMLGGYTL. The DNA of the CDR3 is TGTGCCAGCAGTTACGGGGCACCGATGTTGGGTGGCTACACCTTA.

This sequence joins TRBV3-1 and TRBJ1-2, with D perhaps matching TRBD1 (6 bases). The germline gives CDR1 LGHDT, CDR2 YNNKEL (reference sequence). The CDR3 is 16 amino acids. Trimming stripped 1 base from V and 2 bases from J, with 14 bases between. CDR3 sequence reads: CASSQVGGRSNYGYTF. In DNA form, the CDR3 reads TGTGCCAGCAGCCAAGTTGGGGGCAGAAGCAACTATGGCTACACCTTC.

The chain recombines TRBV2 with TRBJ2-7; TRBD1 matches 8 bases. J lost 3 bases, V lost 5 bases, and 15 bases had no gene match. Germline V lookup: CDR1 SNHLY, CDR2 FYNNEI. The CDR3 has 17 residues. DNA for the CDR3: TGTGCCAGCAGTAGTCCCGGGACAGGTCTCTCGATCTACGAGCAGTACTTC. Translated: CASSSPGTGLSIYEQYF.

The CDR3 DNA reads TGTGCCAGCAGCCAATATTGGCGTCCTAGCACAGATACGCAGTATTTT. Protein: CASSQYWRPSTDTQYF. V is TRBV3-1 and J is TRBJ2-3; D gene unclear. V was shortened by 2 bases and J by 0 bases, with 12 bases between the two germline ends. Per the germline V gene, CDR1 is LGHDT and CDR2 is YNNKEL (reference sequence). The CDR3 runs to 16 residues.

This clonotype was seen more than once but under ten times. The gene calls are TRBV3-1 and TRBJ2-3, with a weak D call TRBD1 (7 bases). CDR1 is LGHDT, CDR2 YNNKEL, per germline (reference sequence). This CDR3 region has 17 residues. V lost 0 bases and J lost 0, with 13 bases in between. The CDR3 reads CASSQDLAGGSTDTQYF. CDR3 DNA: TGTGCCAGCAGCCAAGATCTGGCAGGGGGGAGCACAGATACGCAGTATTTT.

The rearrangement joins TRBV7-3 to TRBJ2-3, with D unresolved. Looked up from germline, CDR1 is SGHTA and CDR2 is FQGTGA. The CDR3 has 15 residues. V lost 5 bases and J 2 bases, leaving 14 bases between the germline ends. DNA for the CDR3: TGTGCCAGCAGCGCCAGGACGGCTCTCACAGATACGCAGTATTTT. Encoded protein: CASSARTALTDTQYF. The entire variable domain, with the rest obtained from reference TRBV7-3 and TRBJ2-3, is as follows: GAGVSQTPSNKVTEKGKYVELRCDPISGHTALYWYRQSLGQGPEFLIYFQGTGAADDSGLPNDRFFAVRPEGSVSTLKIQRTERGDSAVYLCASSARTALTDTQYFGPGTRLTVL.

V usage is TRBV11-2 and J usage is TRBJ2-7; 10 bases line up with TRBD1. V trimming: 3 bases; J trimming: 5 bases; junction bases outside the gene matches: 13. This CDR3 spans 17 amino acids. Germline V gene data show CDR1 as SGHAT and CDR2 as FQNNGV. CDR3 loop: CASSLQRSGQGSHEQYF. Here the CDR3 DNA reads TGTGCCAGCAGCTTGCAACGCTCGGGACAGGGGAGCCACGAGCAGTACTTC.

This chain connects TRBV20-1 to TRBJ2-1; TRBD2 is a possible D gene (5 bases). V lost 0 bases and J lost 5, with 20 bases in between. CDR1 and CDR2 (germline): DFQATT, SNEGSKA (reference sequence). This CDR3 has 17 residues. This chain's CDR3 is CSARDLEGVTLHNEQFF. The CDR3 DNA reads TGCAGTGCTAGAGATCTTGAGGGAGTGACTCTCCACAATGAGCAGTTCTTC.

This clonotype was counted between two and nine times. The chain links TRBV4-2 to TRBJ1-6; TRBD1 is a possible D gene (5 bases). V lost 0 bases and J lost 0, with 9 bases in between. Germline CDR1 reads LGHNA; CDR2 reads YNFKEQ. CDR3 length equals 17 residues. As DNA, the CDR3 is TGTGCCAGCAGCCAAGATGGGGGACCCTCCTATAATTCACCCCTCCACTTT. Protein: CASSQDGGPSYNSPLHF.

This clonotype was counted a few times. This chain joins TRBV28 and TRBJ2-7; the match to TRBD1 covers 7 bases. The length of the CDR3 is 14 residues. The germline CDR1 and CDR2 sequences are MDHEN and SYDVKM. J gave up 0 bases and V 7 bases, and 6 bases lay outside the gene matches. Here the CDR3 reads CASTLGDSSYEQYF. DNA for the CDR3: TGTGCCAGCACCCTTGGGGACAGCTCCTACGAGCAGTACTTC.

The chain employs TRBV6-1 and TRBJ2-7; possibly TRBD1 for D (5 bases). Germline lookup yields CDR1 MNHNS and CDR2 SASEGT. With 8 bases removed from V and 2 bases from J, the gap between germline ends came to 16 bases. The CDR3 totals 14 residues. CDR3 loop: CASFTGPLTYEQYF. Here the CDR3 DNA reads TGTGCCAGCTTCACAGGCCCTTTGACCTACGAGCAGTACTTC.

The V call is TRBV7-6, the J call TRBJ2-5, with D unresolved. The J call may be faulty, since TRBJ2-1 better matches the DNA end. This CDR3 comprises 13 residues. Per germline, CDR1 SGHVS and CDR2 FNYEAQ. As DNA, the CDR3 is TGTGCCAGCAGCTTAATCCCTTTGGATGAGCAGTTCTTC. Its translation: CASSLIPLDEQFF.

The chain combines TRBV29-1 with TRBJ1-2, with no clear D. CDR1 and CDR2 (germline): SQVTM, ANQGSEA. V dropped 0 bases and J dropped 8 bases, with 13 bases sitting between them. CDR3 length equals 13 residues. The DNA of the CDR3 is TGCAGCGTTGAAGATTGGATAGAGAAAGGCTACACCTTC. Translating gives CSVEDWIEKGYTF.

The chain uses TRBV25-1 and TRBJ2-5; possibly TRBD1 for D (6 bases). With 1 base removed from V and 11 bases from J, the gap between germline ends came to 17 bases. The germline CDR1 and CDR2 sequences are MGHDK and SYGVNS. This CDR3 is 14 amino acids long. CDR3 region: CASSEFTGLGEQYF. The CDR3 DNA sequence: TGTGCCAGCAGTGAATTCACAGGGCTAGGGGAGCAGTACTTC. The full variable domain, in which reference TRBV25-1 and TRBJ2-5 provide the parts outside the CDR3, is EADIYQTPRYLVIGTGKKITLECSQTMGHDKMYWYQQDPGMELHLIHYSYGVNSTEKGDLSSESTVSRIRTEHFPLTLESARPSHTSQYLCASSEFTGLGEQYFGPGTRLLVL.

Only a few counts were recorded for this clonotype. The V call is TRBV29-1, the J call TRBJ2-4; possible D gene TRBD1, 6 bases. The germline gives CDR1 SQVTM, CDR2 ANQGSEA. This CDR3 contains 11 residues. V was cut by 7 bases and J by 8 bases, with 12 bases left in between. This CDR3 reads CSGGGVDIQYF. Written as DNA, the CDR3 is TGCAGCGGAGGGGGAGTCGACATTCAGTACTTC.

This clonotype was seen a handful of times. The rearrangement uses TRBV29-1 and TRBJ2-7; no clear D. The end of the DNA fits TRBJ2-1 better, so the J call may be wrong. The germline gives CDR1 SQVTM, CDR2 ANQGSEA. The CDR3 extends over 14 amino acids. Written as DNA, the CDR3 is TGCAGCGTTGATAAGCTAGGGAAGTCCAATGAGCAGTTCTTC. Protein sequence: CSVDKLGKSNEQFF.

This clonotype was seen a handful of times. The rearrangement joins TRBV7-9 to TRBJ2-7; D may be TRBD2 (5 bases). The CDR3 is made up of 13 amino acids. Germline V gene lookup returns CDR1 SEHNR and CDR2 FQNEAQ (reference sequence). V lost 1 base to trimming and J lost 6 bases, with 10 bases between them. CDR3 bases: TGTGCCAGCAGCTTAGAACTAGAGCGCGAGCAGTACTTC. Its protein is CASSLELEREQYF.

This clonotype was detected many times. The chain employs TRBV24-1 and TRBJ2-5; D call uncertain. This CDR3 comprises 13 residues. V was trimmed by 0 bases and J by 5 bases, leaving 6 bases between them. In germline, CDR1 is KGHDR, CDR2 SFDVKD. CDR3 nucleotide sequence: TGTGCCACCAGTGATTTGCCCGGGGAGACCCAGTACTTC. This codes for CATSDLPGETQYF.

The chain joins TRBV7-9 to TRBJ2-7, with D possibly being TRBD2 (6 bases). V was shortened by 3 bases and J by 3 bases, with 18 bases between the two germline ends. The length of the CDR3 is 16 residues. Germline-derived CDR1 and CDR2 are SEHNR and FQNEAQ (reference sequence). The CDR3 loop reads CASSFSKGGAYYEQYF. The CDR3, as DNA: TGTGCCAGCAGCTTCTCCAAGGGCGGGGCCTACTACGAGCAGTACTTC.

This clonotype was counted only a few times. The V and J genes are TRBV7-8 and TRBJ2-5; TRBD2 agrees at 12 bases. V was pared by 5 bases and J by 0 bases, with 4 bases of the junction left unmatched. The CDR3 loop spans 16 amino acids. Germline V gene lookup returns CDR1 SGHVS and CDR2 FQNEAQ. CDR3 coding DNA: TGTGCCAGCAGCGATACTAGCGGGGGGCACCAAGAGACCCAGTACTTC. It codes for CASSDTSGGHQETQYF.

Written as DNA, the CDR3 is TGTGCCAGCAGTTATTTTATGAGCCCAAACCCCTACGAGCAGTACTTC. As protein: CASSYFMSPNPYEQYF. The chain has TRBV28 and TRBJ2-7; D call uncertain. This CDR3 spans 16 amino acids. Germline assignment: CDR1 MDHEN and CDR2 SYDVKM. Between the trimmed V and J ends, which lost 4 bases and 2 bases, there was a span of 18 bases.

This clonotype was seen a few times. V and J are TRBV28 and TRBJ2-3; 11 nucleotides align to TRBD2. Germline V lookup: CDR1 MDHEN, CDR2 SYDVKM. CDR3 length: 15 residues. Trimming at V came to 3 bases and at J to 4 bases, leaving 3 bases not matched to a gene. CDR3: CASSFLAGGADTQYF. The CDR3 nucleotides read TGTGCCAGCAGTTTCCTAGCGGGAGGTGCAGATACGCAGTATTTT.

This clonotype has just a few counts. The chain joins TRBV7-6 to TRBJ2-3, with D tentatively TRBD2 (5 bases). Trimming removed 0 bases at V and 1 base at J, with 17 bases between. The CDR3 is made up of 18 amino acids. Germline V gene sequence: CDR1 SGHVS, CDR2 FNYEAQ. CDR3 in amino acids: CASSLAPFMEEGTDTQYF. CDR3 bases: TGTGCCAGCAGCTTAGCGCCATTTATGGAGGAAGGCACAGATACGCAGTATTTT. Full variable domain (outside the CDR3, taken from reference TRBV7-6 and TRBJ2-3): GAGVSQSPRYKVTKRGQDVALRCDPISGHVSLYWYRQALGQGPEFLTYFNYEAQQDKSGLPNDRFSAERPEGSISTLTIQRTEQRDSAMYRCASSLAPFMEEGTDTQYFGPGTRLTVL.

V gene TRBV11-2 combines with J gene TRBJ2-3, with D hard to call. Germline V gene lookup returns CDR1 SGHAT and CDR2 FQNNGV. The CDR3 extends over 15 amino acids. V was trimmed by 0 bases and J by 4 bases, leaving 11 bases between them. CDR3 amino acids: CASSLEWRRPDTQYF. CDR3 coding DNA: TGTGCCAGCAGCTTAGAGTGGCGGAGACCAGATACGCAGTATTTT.

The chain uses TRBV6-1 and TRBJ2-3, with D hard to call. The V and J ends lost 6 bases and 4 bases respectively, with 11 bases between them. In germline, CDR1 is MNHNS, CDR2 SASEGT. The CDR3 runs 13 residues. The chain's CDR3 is CASSRILADTQYF. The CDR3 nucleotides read TGTGCCAGCAGCCGAATCTTGGCAGATACGCAGTATTTT.

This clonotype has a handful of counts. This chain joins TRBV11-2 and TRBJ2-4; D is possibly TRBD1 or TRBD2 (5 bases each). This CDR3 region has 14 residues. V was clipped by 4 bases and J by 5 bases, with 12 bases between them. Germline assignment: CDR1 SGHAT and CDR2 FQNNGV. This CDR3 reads CASSWLPGQNIQYF. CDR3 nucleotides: TGTGCCAGCAGCTGGCTACCGGGGCAAAACATTCAGTACTTC. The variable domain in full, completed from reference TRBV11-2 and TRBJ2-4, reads EAGVAQSPRYKIIEKRQSVAFWCNPISGHATLYWYQQILGQGPKLLIQFQNNGVVDDSQLPKDRFSAERLKGVDSTLKIQPAKLEDSAVYLCASSWLPGQNIQYFGAGTRLSVL.

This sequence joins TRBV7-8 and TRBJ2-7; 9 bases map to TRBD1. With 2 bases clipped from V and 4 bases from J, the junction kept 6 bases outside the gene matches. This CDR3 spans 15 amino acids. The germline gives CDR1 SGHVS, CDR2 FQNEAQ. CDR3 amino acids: CASSLWIQGAYEQYF. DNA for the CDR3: TGTGCCAGCAGCTTATGGATACAGGGGGCTTACGAGCAGTACTTC.

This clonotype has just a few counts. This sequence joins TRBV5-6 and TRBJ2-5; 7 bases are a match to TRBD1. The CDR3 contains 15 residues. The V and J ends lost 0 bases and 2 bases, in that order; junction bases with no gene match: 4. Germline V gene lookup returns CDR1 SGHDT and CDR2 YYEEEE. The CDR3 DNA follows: TGTGCCAGCAGCTTGGATCTCAGGGGGCAAGAGACCCAGTACTTC. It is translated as CASSLDLRGQETQYF. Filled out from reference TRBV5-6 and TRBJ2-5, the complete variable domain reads DAGVTQSPTHLIKTRGQQVTLRCSPKSGHDTVSWYQQALGQGPQFIFQYYEEEERQRGNFPDRFSGHQFPNYSSELNVNALLLGDSALYLCASSLDLRGQETQYFGPGTRLLVL.